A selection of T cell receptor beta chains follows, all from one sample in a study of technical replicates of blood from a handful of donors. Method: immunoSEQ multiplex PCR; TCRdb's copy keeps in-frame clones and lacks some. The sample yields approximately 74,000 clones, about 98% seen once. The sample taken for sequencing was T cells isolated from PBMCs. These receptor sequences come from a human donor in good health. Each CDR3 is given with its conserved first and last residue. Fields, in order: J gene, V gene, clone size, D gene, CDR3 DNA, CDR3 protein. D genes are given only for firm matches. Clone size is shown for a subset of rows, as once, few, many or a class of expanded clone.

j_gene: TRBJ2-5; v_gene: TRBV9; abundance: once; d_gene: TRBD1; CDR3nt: TGTGCCAGCAGCGTAGGGGAGAGGACAGGCGGGGAGACCCAGTACTTC; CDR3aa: CASSVGERTGGETQYF
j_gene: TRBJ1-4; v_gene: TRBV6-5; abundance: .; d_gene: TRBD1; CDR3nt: TGTGCCAGCAGTTACTCGGGGACAGACCGTAATGAAAAACTGTTTTTT; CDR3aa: CASSYSGTDRNEKLFF
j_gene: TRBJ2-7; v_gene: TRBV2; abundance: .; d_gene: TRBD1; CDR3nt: TGTGCCAGCAGTGATCCGGACAGGTCAAGCTCCTACGAGCAGTACTTC; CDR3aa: CASSDPDRSSSYEQYF
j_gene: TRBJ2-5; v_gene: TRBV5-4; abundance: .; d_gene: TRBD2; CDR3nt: TGTGCCAGCAGCTTGGGGGCTAGCGGGAGCAGGGAGACCCAGTACTTC; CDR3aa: CASSLGASGSRETQYF
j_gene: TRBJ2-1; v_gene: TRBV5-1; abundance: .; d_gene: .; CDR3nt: TGCGCCAGCAGCTTGTCGGGAACGTCCTACAATGAGCAGTTCTTC; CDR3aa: CASSLSGTSYNEQFF
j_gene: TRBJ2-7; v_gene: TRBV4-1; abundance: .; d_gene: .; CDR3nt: TGCGCCAGCAGCCAAGAAGGGGGTAGTTCCTACGAGCAGTACTTC; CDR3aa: CASSQEGGSSYEQYF
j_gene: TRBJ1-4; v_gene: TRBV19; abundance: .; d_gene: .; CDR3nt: TGTGCCAGTAGTATTCTGGGAGTTACCAATGAAAAACTGTTTTTT; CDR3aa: CASSILGVTNEKLFF
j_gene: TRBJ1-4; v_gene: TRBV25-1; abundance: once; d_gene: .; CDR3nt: TGTGCCAGCAGAGCAGAGACAGGTTACAATGAAAAACTGTTTTTT; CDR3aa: CASRAETGYNEKLFF
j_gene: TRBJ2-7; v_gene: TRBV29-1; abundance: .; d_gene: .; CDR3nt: TGCAGCGTTGCGCACGGCTCCTACGAGCAGTACTTC; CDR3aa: CSVAHGSYEQYF
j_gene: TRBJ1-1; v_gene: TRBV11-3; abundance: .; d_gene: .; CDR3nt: TGTGCCAGCAGCTTAGACAGGAACACTGAAGCTTTCTTT; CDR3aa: CASSLDRNTEAFF
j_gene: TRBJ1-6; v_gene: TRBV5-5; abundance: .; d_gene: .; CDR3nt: TGTGCCAGCAGCTTAGGAAGAGGGAGAGGGCGTAATTCACCCCTCCACTTT; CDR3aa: CASSLGRGRGRNSPLHF
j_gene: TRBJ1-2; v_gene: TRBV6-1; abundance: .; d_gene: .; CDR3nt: TGTGCCAGCAGTGACCATAGTACGGGTCCCCGTAGGTATGGCTACACCTTC; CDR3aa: CASSDHSTGPRRYGYTF
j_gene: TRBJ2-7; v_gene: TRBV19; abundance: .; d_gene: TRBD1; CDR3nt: TGTGCCAGTAGTATGGGGCAGGGGGCGCGGGAGCAGTACTTC; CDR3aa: CASSMGQGAREQYF
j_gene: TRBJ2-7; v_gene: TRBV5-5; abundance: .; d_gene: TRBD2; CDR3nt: TGTGCCAGCAGCTTGCAACCCCGCCTAGCGGGAGGGCCCTACGAGCAGTACTTC; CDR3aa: CASSLQPRLAGGPYEQYF
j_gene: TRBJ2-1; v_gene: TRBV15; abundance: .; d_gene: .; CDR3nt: TGTGCCACCAGCAGAGATTTGGGGAGCTCCTACAATGAGCAGTTCTTC; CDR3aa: CATSRDLGSSYNEQFF
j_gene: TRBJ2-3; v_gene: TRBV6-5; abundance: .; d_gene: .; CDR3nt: TGTGCCAGCAGTTACTTCGCTATGTCAGATACGCAGTATTTT; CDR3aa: CASSYFAMSDTQYF
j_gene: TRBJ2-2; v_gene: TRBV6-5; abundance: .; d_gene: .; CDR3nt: TGTGCCAGCAGTCCTTCAGTGGCCGGGGAGCTGTTTTTT; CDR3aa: CASSPSVAGELFF
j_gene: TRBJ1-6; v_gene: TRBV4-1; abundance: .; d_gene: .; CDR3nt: TGCGCCAGCAGCCAAGATCGGTCTCGCTCCTATAATTCACCCCTCCACTTT; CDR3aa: CASSQDRSRSYNSPLHF
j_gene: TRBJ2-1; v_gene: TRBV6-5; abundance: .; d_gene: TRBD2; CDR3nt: TGTGCCAGCCGAAGCGGGGCGTACAATGAGCAGTTCTTC; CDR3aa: CASRSGAYNEQFF
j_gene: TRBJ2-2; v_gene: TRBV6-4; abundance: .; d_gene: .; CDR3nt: TGTGGGGGGGACCCCTACACCGGGGAGCTGTTTTTT; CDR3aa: CGGDPYTGELFF
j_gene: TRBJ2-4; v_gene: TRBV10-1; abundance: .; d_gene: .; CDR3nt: TGCGCCAGCACTGGGGGGGGCATGTGGGTCCCCAAAAACATTCAGTACTTC; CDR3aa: CASTGGGMWVPKNIQYF
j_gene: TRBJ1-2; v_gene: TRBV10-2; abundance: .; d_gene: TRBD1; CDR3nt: TGCGCCAGCATCAGGAGCGCAGGGGGCGGGCTCTATGGCTACACCTTC; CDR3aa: CASIRSAGGGLYGYTF
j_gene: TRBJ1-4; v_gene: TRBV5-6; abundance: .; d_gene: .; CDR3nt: TGTGCCAGCAGCCCAGGATTTGCAACTAATGAAAAACTGTTTTTT; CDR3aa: CASSPGFATNEKLFF
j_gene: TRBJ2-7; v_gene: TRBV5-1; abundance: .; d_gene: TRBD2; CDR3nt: TGCGCCAGCAGTTTTAGCGGGTTATCCTACGAGCAGTACTTC; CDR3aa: CASSFSGLSYEQYF
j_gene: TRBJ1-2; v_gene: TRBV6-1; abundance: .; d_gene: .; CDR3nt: TGTGCCAGCAGTGATCCCGACATCGACTATGGCTACACCTTC; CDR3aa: CASSDPDIDYGYTF
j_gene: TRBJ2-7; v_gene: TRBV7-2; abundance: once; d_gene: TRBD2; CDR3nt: TGTGCCAGCAGCTGGATAGCGGGGAGCTCCTACGAGCAGTACTTC; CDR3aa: CASSWIAGSSYEQYF
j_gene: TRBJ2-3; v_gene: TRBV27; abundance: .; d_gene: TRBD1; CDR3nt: TGTGCCAGCAGTTTGAGGACAGGGGGAAGCACAGATACGCAGTATTTT; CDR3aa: CASSLRTGGSTDTQYF
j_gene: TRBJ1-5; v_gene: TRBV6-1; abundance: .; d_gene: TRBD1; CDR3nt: TGTGCCAGCACCCAACTGGCAGGGGGCTGGGAGCCCCAGCATTTT; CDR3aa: CASTQLAGGWEPQHF
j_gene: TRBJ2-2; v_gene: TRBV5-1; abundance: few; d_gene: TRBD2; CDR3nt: TGCGCCAGCAGCTTGGCCGGGACTAGTTACACCGGGGAGCTGTTTTTT; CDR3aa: CASSLAGTSYTGELFF
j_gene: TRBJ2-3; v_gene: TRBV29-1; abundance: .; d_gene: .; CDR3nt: TGCAGCGTCCAGTCCGCCGGGACATCAGCCCGCACAGATACGCAGTATTTT; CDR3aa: CSVQSAGTSARTDTQYF
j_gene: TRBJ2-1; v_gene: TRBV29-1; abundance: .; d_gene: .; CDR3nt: TGCAGCGTAGGAGAGGAGAACTACAATGAGCAGTTCTTC; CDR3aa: CSVGEENYNEQFF
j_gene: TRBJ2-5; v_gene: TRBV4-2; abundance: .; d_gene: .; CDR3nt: TGTGCCAGCAGCCAAGAGGACTCCCAAGAGACCCAGTACTTC; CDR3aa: CASSQEDSQETQYF
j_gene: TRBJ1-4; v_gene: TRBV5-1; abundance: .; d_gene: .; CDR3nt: TGCGCCAGCAGCCCGAGTGTTAGTGATGAAAAACTGTTTTTT; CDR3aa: CASSPSVSDEKLFF
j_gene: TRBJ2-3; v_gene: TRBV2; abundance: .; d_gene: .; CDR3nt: TGTGCCAGCAGTGAGGGGGCAGGGATCACAGATACGCAGTATTTT; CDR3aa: CASSEGAGITDTQYF
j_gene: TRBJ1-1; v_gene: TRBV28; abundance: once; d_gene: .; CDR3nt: TGTGCCAGCAGTTTAACGGGATGGGGGGATCGGAACACTGAAGCTTTCTTT; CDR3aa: CASSLTGWGDRNTEAFF
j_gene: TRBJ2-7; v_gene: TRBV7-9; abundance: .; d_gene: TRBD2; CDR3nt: TGTGCCAGCAGCTCGGGACTAGCGGGAGGGCCGATGAACGAGCAGTACTTC; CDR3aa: CASSSGLAGGPMNEQYF
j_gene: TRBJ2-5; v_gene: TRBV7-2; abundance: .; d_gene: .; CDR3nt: TGTGCCAGCAAGACAAACCCCCAAGAGACCCAGTACTTC; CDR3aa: CASKTNPQETQYF
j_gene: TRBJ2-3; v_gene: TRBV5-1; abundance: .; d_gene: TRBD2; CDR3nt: TGCGCCAGCAGCGAGGGGAGGGGTAGCACAGATACGCAGTATTTT; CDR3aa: CASSEGRGSTDTQYF
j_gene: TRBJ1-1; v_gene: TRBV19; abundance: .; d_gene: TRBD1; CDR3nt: TGTGCCAGTAGTATAGGTGACAGGGCGGCTTTCTTT; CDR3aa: CASSIGDRAAFF
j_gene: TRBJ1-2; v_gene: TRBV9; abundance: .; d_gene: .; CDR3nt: TGTGCCAGCAGCCCTCCGGGGTTCAGTGGCTACACCTTC; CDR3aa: CASSPPGFSGYTF
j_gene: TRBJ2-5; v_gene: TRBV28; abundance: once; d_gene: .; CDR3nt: TGTGCCAGCCAGGGATTTCGGGAGCAAGAGACCCAGTACTTC; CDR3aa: CASQGFREQETQYF